These 9 T cell receptor beta chains were all obtained from the same sample, sequenced in a study of Graves' ophthalmopathy and Graves' hyperthyroidism. Researchers took RNA transcripts and amplified TCR beta CDR3 regions from them. Second-round multiplex PCR followed a first-round RT-PCR using HTBI primers. TCRdb recomputed calls from the multiplex PCR reads with MiXCR, one row per CDR3 protein. The sample records about 1.2 million distinct CDR3 sequences, 36% being singletons. Specimen: peripheral blood or thyroid tissue (not recorded which). The receptors were gathered from an adult man with Graves' hyperthyroidism.

This clonotype was counted many times. The rearrangement links TRBV20-1 to TRBJ2-2; D is unclear. The germline V gene encodes CDR1 DFQATT and CDR2 SNEGSKA (reference sequence). This CDR3 is built from 11 residues. V lost 6 bases and J 5 bases, leaving 7 bases between the germline ends. DNA of the CDR3: TGCAGTGCCATCCGGACCGGGGAGCTGTTTTTT. It yields the protein CSAIRTGELFF.

Points on this clonotype: One end of the junction is discordant with germline, which a read error may explain. V and J are TRBV7-2 and TRBJ2-6, with TRBD1 matching 12 bases. Germline CDR1 SGHTA, CDR2 FQGNSA. The CDR3 consists of 15 residues. CDR3: CASSPGQGALNTEAF. The CDR3 DNA sequence: TGTGCCAGCTCCCCGGGACAGGGGGCCCTCAACACTGAAGCTTTC.

V is TRBV25-1 and J is TRBJ2-5; D gene ambiguous. From germline, CDR1 is MGHDK and CDR2 SYGVNS. V was pared by 8 bases and J by 7 bases, with 26 bases between. The CDR3 sequence is 16 residues long. The CDR3 sequence is CASQDGYGQELGTQYF. Written as DNA, the CDR3 is TGTGCCAGCCAAGACGGTTATGGGCAGGAGCTTGGGACCCAGTACTTC.

This clonotype was detected many times. The chain uses TRBV20-1 and TRBJ1-5; D unresolved. The CDR3 is made up of 15 amino acids. CDR1 is DFQATT and CDR2 is SNEGSKA in the germline V gene (reference sequence). The V gene lost 0 bases and the J gene lost 6 bases, with 15 bases spanning the gap. CDR3 protein: CSARDLLKGVQPQHF. The CDR3 DNA sequence: TGCAGTGCTAGAGATCTCTTAAAGGGAGTTCAGCCCCAGCATTTT.

In this sample, this clonotype turned up many times. This sequence joins TRBV4-3 and TRBJ1-5; D ambiguous. Germline assignment: CDR1 LGHNA and CDR2 YSLEER. Trimming took 1 base from V and 0 from J, leaving 7 bases between them. CDR3 length: 15 residues. DNA for the CDR3: TGCGCCAGCAGCCAAGCCTACCTTAGCAATCAGCCCCAGCATTTT. It codes for CASSQAYLSNQPQHF.

This clonotype was seen ten or more times. The rearrangement uses TRBV7-6 and TRBJ2-5; 9 nucleotides agree with TRBD2. The CDR3 is 15 residues long. CDR1 is SGHVS and CDR2 is FNYEAQ in the germline V gene. V lost 6 bases and J lost 5; bases outside the gene matches: 10. CDR3 DNA: TGTGCCAGCAGGTTGTCGCGGGAGGGCCGTGAGACCCAGTACTTC. Protein product: CASRLSREGRETQYF.

This chain links TRBV5-8 with TRBJ2-7; D is possibly TRBD1 (6 bases). This CDR3 comprises 17 residues. From germline, CDR1 is SGHTS and CDR2 YDEGEE. Trimming stripped 3 bases from V and 6 bases from J, with 25 bases between. CDR3 residues: CASSWDRERALGGEQYF. Written as DNA, the CDR3 is TGTGCCAGCAGCTGGGACCGGGAACGGGCTTTAGGGGGCGAGCAGTACTTC.

This clonotype was observed many times. This sequence joins TRBV11-2 and TRBJ2-5; D may be TRBD1 or TRBD2 (5 bases each). The CDR3 consists of 14 residues. Per the germline V gene, CDR1 is SGHAT and CDR2 is FQNNGV. The ends were cut back, 0 bases at V and 7 bases at J, with 12 bases in the middle. The CDR3 here is CASSLEMRGLTQYF. The CDR3 DNA is TGTGCCAGCAGCTTAGAGATGAGGGGCCTGACCCAGTACTTC.

Comments on this clonotype: Its ends do not fully match the called genes, so a read error is possible. This chain's CDR3 is CASCDRDTAEAF. The DNA of the CDR3 is TGTGCCAGCTGCGACAGGGATACGGCTGAAGCTTTC. This chain links TRBV2 with TRBJ1-2; TRBD1 aligns across 7 bases. This CDR3 spans 12 amino acids. Germline values: CDR1 SNHLY, CDR2 FYNNEI.